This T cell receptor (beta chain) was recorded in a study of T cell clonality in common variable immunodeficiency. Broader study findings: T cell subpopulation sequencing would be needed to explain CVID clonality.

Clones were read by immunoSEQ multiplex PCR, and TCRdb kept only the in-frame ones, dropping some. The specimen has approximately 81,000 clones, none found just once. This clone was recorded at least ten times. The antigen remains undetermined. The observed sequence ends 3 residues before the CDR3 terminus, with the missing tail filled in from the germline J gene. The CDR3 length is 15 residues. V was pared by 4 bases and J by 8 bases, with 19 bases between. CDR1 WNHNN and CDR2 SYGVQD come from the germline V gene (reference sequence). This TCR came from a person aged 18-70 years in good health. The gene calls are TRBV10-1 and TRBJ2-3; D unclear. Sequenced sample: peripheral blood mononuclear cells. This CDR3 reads CASSVEIPPPGTQYF. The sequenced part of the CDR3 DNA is TGCGCCAGCAGTGTTGAGATACCTCCCCCGGGTACG.